This T cell receptor beta chain was retrieved from a study of blood T cell repertoires in COVID-19. TCRdb keeps only in-frame clones here, not all; method: immunoSEQ multiplex PCR. The sample lists over 110,000 clones, 81% seen once, with roughly 8% in the top ten. Germline V CDR1 and CDR2: LNHDA, SQIVND (reference sequence). J lost 0 bases, V lost 7 bases, and 14 bases had no gene match. The CDR3 sequence is 19 residues long. The sample holds one count of this clone. The specimen was peripheral blood. The sequence derives from a human donor in a cohort sampled during active COVID-19. The V and J genes are TRBV19 and TRBJ2-2; 10 nucleotides line up with TRBD1. The chain's CDR3 is CASNVERDRGYANTGELFF. For the CDR3, the DNA is TGTGCCAGTAACGTAGAACGGGACAGGGGATACGCGAACACCGGGGAGCTGTTTTTT.